These T cell receptor beta chains were read from a single sample in a study of spatial heterogeneity in lung cancer. TCRdb re-called the 5' RACE reads with MiXCR, one entry per CDR3 protein. Of tens of thousands of distinct CDR3 sequences in the sample, under 7.5% were seen once. The starting material was PBMCs, obtained at surgery. These receptors all come from a female donor with early-stage non-small cell lung cancer. CDR3s leave out the opening cysteine and the closing phenylalanine or tryptophan. A D gene is named only where the DNA matches it firmly.

>TRBD2|TRBV28
ASRPQRGAEETQY
>TRBD1|TRBV14
ASSLLTGAAQF
>NA|TRBV20-1
SARVVGRYTEAF
>NA|TRBV28
ASSLAGRGEELF
>NA|TRBV5-5
ASRRGLSTGQPQH
>TRBD1|TRBV11-2
ASSLLRGGGYYGYT
>NA|TRBV4-1
ASSQDLVREQY
>NA|TRBV4-1
ASSQSDRSTDTQY
>NA|TRBV27
ASTGLKTGWSGELF
>TRBD1|TRBV7-8
ASSRGSTTNEKLF
>NA|TRBV7-2
ASSLGVSFRYEQY
>NA|TRBV10-3
AIRATNENTEAF
>NA|TRBV20-1
SARDQGDTEAF
>NA|TRBV14
ASSQDTYNEQF
>NA|TRBV29-1
SVDPTPRDLYQETQY
>TRBD2|TRBV5-1
ASSPGASGNTGELF
>TRBD1|TRBV6-5
ASSYEGATNSPLH
>NA|TRBV6-5
ASSYSRRTNTGELF
>NA|TRBV11-2
ASRTAMGTGELF
>TRBD1|TRBV20-1
SASSGGQYNSPLH
>NA|TRBV29-1
SASSERSYNEQF
>NA|TRBV7-2
ASSLGGSGANVLT
>NA|TRBV6-2/TRBV6-3
ASTMKIAERGYT